The clone carrying this T cell receptor beta chain appeared many times. Antigen unknown. This entry is derived from a study of T cells in Graves' hyperthyroidism and ophthalmopathy. From RNA transcripts, TCR beta CDR3 regions were amplified. TCR CDR3 underwent first-round RT-PCR with the HTBI primer set. TCRdb reprocessed the multiplex PCR reads with MiXCR, giving one entry per CDR3 protein. The sample records about 560,000 distinct CDR3 sequences, roughly 14% being singletons. Losses at the gene ends were 6 bases for V and 0 bases for J; bases not matched to a gene: 6. Germline V gene data show CDR1 as MDHEN and CDR2 as SYDVKM. This CDR3 contains 15 residues. Study outcomes and limitations: The majority of expanded thyroid clonotypes above 0.001 also appeared in blood.

The clonotype comes from a woman in her 30s with Graves' hyperthyroidism. Sequenced: blood. The V and J genes are TRBV28 and TRBJ1-1; 8 nucleotides line up with TRBD1. The CDR3 DNA reads TGTGCCAGCAGCGCCCCGACAGGGGTGAACACTGAAGCTTTCTTT. Translation: CASSAPTGVNTEAFF.